This T cell receptor beta chain came from a study of cytomegalovirus exposure and HLA in healthy donors. Study at large: In a previous analysis, some 120 million unique TCR beta sequences were found from some 180 million T cells.

General study results and limits: Later work found most CMV-associated TCR beta chains apparently HLA-restricted.

This CDR3 is built from 13 residues. Trimming cost V 2 bases and J 6 bases, with 10 bases left between them. The germline CDR1 and CDR2 sequences are MNHNY and SVGAGI (reference sequence). The study ran its PCR with 60 Vbeta and 13 Jbeta primers. TCRdb's copy holds only in-frame clones and misses some; the assay was immunoSEQ multiplex PCR. The data contain 95,000 to 100,000 clones, over 65% of them singletons. Comment on this clone: What it binds is not known.

V and J are TRBV6-6 and TRBJ1-2, with D possibly TRBD1 on 5 matching bases. This TCR was recovered from a man aged 55 to 70 in good health and CMV-seropositive. The specimen sequenced was PBMCs. CDR3 sequence (DNA): TGTGCCAGCAGTTACGGGGGAGGGGATGGCTACACCTTC. Its protein product is CASSYGGGDGYTF.